The 5 T cell receptor beta chains presented below share a single source sample, sequenced in a study of T cell changes during pregnancy in multiple sclerosis. The repertoire was sequenced with immunoSEQ multiplex PCR; TCRdb's copy has only in-frame clones and lacks some. Here the sample spans 85,000 to 95,000 clones, roughly 91% being singletons. This sample comprised peripheral blood, obtained after pregnancy. The receptors were sampled from a female donor in good health, enrolled as a control in a pregnancy study.

The genes are TRBV11-2 and TRBJ2-1; 7 nucleotides align to TRBD2. The CDR3 loop spans 14 amino acids. CDR1 and CDR2 from the germline V gene are SGHAT and FQNNGV. J lost 7 bases, V lost 5 bases, and 8 bases had no gene match. The CDR3 DNA reads as TGTGCCAGCAGCCCCTGGGGGGGGACGAATGAGCAGTTCTTC. It codes for CASSPWGGTNEQFF.

This clone occurred once. The chain couples TRBV7-2 to TRBJ2-1; D is perhaps TRBD2 (6 bases). This CDR3 region has 15 residues. Trimming took off 3 bases at V and 9 bases at J, with 18 bases between the two ends. The V gene's germline CDR1 is SGHTA and CDR2 FQGNSA. This chain's CDR3 is CASSFISGNGGEQFF. CDR3 in DNA: TGTGCCAGCAGCTTTATTAGCGGTAATGGTGGTGAGCAGTTCTTC.

The rearrangement joins TRBV18 to TRBJ2-4, with TRBD1 identical over 8 bases. This CDR3 contains 17 residues. Germline CDR1 and CDR2: KGHSH and LQKENI. Trimming took 0 bases from V and 0 from J; bases not matched to a gene: 4. In nucleotides, the CDR3 is TGTGCCAGCTCACCACCCCGACAGGGGCTAGCCAAAAACATTCAGTACTTC. It yields the protein CASSPPRQGLAKNIQYF.

The chain carries TRBV9 and TRBJ1-1; D is possibly TRBD1 (6 bases). The germline CDR1 and CDR2 sequences are SGDLS and YYNGEE. Trimming stripped 4 bases from V and 4 bases from J, with 17 bases between. CDR3 length: 15 amino acids. The CDR3 here is CASSLRDIGSTEAFF. DNA for the CDR3: TGTGCCAGCAGCCTAAGGGACATCGGCTCCACTGAAGCTTTCTTT.

The CDR3 protein is CASSLEEALETQYF. DNA for the CDR3: TGTGCCAGCAGCTTAGAGGAAGCGTTGGAGACCCAGTACTTC. The gene calls are TRBV7-9 and TRBJ2-5; D is undetermined. The CDR3 contains 14 residues. The V gene's germline CDR1 is SEHNR and CDR2 FQNEAQ (reference sequence). V dropped 1 base and J dropped 5 bases, with 11 bases sitting between them.